These T cell receptor beta chains were read from a single sample in a study of cytomegalovirus exposure and HLA in healthy donors. Produced via immunoSEQ multiplex PCR; TCRdb's table is partial and in-frame only. The data hold approximately 150,000 clones, with over 80% observed a single time. Specimen: PBMCs. Receptors were obtained from a male donor in good health and CMV-seronegative. The CDR3 runs from the conserved cysteine through the conserved F or W. Fields, in order: D gene, V gene, clone size, J gene, CDR3 protein, CDR3 DNA. The D gene is left open where the match is weak. For some rows the clone size is stated as once, few or many, or as a class when expanded; others skip it.

D: TRBD1
V: TRBV5-1
size: .
J: TRBJ2-7
CDR3: CASSSRGQGVYEQYF
DNA: TGCGCCAGCAGCTCGCGAGGACAGGGGGTCTACGAGCAGTACTTC

D: .
V: TRBV20-1
size: .
J: TRBJ2-1
CDR3: CSASSGEQFF
DNA: TGCAGTGCTAGTTCGGGTGAGCAGTTCTTC

D: .
V: TRBV10-3
size: few
J: TRBJ2-3
CDR3: CATGPGMQDTQYF
DNA: TGTGCCACCGGCCCGGGGATGCAAGATACGCAGTATTTT

D: .
V: TRBV10-3
size: few
J: TRBJ1-2
CDR3: CAISEQQTSYTF
DNA: TGTGCCATCAGTGAACAACAGACAAGCTACACCTTC

D: TRBD1
V: TRBV4-3
size: .
J: TRBJ1-2
CDR3: CASSQPGQTYGYTF
DNA: TGCGCCAGCAGCCAGCCGGGACAGACATATGGCTACACCTTC

D: .
V: TRBV30
size: .
J: TRBJ1-1
CDR3: CAWSAQGNGEAFF
DNA: TGTGCCTGGAGTGCGCAGGGGAATGGTGAAGCTTTCTTT

D: .
V: TRBV7-6
size: once
J: TRBJ2-2
CDR3: CASSLAAPGGANTGELFF
DNA: TGTGCCAGCAGCTTAGCGGCGCCGGGGGGCGCGAACACCGGGGAGCTGTTTTTT

D: .
V: TRBV7-9
size: .
J: TRBJ2-4
CDR3: CASSLSSFGAKNIQYF
DNA: TGTGCCAGCAGCTTATCGAGCTTCGGAGCCAAAAACATTCAGTACTTC

D: TRBD1
V: TRBV7-9
size: once
J: TRBJ2-7
CDR3: CASSLSTGGREQYF
DNA: TGTGCCAGCAGCTTATCAACAGGGGGCCGCGAGCAGTACTTC

D: TRBD1
V: TRBV27
size: .
J: TRBJ2-1
CDR3: CASSFGQGASYEQFF
DNA: TGTGCCAGCAGTTTCGGACAGGGGGCTAGCTATGAGCAGTTCTTC

D: .
V: TRBV19
size: .
J: TRBJ1-2
CDR3: CASSIQGYRYGYTF
DNA: TGTGCCAGTAGTATACAGGGTTACCGCTATGGCTACACCTTC

D: TRBD2
V: TRBV5-1
size: .
J: TRBJ2-7
CDR3: CASSPRGGTPREQYF
DNA: TGCGCCAGCAGCCCCCGGGGGGGCACCCCCCGCGAGCAGTACTTC

D: .
V: TRBV29-1
size: .
J: TRBJ2-7
CDR3: CSVAGGISYEQYF
DNA: TGCAGCGTGGCTGGGGGGATTTCCTACGAGCAGTACTTC

D: .
V: TRBV4-1
size: .
J: TRBJ1-2
CDR3: CASSQAGGFYGYTF
DNA: TGCGCCAGCAGCCAAGCCGGGGGATTCTATGGCTACACCTTC

D: .
V: TRBV18
size: .
J: TRBJ1-1
CDR3: CASSPLGGMNTEAFF
DNA: TGTGCCAGCTCACCACTGGGGGGAATGAACACTGAAGCTTTCTTT

D: .
V: TRBV2
size: .
J: TRBJ1-4
CDR3: CASSETGLPNEKLFF
DNA: TGTGCCAGCAGCGAAACAGGGCTACCTAATGAAAAACTGTTTTTT

D: .
V: TRBV29-1
size: .
J: TRBJ2-1
CDR3: CSVGGVVSLNEQFF
DNA: TGCAGCGTTGGTGGAGTTGTCTCCCTAAATGAGCAGTTCTTC

D: TRBD1
V: TRBV4-3
size: .
J: TRBJ2-2
CDR3: CASSQGQGAFVGELFF
DNA: TGCGCCAGCAGCCAGGGACAGGGGGCGTTTGTCGGGGAGCTGTTTTTT

D: .
V: TRBV29-1
size: .
J: TRBJ2-1
CDR3: CSVATQLYNEQFF
DNA: TGCAGCGTTGCGACACAGCTCTACAATGAGCAGTTCTTC

D: .
V: TRBV2
size: .
J: TRBJ1-4
CDR3: CASSEARTIRFF
DNA: TGTGCCAGCAGTGAAGCACGGACAATTCGGTTTTTT

D: .
V: TRBV7-8
size: few
J: TRBJ1-6
CDR3: CASSLPTGLPYSPLHF
DNA: TGTGCCAGCAGCTTACCCACAGGGTTACCCTATTCACCCCTCCACTTT

D: .
V: TRBV7-9
size: .
J: TRBJ1-5
CDR3: CASSLTGNQPQHF
DNA: TGTGCCAGCAGCTTAACCGGGAATCAGCCCCAGCATTTT

D: .
V: TRBV7-9
size: .
J: TRBJ2-7
CDR3: CASSPGIAGEQYF
DNA: TGTGCCAGCAGCCCAGGGATCGCTGGCGAGCAGTACTTC

D: .
V: TRBV2
size: few
J: TRBJ1-5
CDR3: CASQTGISNQPQHF
DNA: TGTGCCAGCCAAACAGGGATTAGCAATCAGCCCCAGCATTTT

D: .
V: TRBV5-6
size: few
J: TRBJ1-5
CDR3: CASSLKGVQPQHF
DNA: TGTGCCAGCAGCTTGAAGGGGGTTCAGCCCCAGCATTTT

D: .
V: TRBV30
size: .
J: TRBJ1-2
CDR3: CAWSPGAGYTF
DNA: TGTGCCTGGAGTCCAGGGGCTGGCTACACCTTC

D: .
V: TRBV28
size: .
J: TRBJ2-3
CDR3: CASSLPGERGTDTQYF
DNA: TGTGCCAGCAGTTTACCAGGGGAGAGAGGTACAGATACGCAGTATTTT

D: TRBD1
V: TRBV6-5
size: .
J: TRBJ1-3
CDR3: CASSPGTGRNTIYF
DNA: TGTGCCAGCAGTCCCGGGACAGGGAGAAACACCATATATTTT

D: .
V: TRBV5-5
size: once
J: TRBJ1-3
CDR3: CASSFSAAGAGNTIYF
DNA: TGTGCCAGCAGCTTTTCTGCGGCGGGGGCTGGAAACACCATATATTTT

D: .
V: TRBV20-1
size: .
J: TRBJ1-2
CDR3: CSAMRDYGYTF
DNA: TGCAGTGCTATGAGGGACTATGGCTACACCTTC

D: .
V: TRBV5-6
size: .
J: TRBJ1-2
CDR3: CASSPDRNYGYTF
DNA: TGTGCCAGCAGCCCTGACAGAAACTATGGCTACACCTTC

D: .
V: TRBV5-6
size: once
J: TRBJ1-1
CDR3: CASSLTGNTEAFF
DNA: TGTGCCAGCAGCTTGACAGGGAACACTGAAGCTTTCTTT

D: TRBD1
V: TRBV5-1
size: .
J: TRBJ2-5
CDR3: CASSPETGFETQYF
DNA: TGCGCCAGCAGCCCAGAGACAGGGTTTGAGACCCAGTACTTC

D: .
V: TRBV6-1
size: .
J: TRBJ1-2
CDR3: CASSEEGGMRYGYTF
DNA: TGTGCCAGCAGTGAAGAGGGCGGGATGAGATATGGCTACACCTTC

D: TRBD2
V: TRBV19
size: .
J: TRBJ2-5
CDR3: CASSIAASGNQETQYF
DNA: TGTGCCAGTAGTATAGCGGCTAGCGGGAACCAAGAGACCCAGTACTTC

D: TRBD1
V: TRBV29-1
size: .
J: TRBJ1-1
CDR3: CSASPTGANTEAFF
DNA: TGCAGCGCATCCCCGACAGGGGCGAACACTGAAGCTTTCTTT

D: TRBD1
V: TRBV5-1
size: few
J: TRBJ2-7
CDR3: CASSTRDRVGEQYF
DNA: TGCGCCAGCAGCACTAGGGACAGGGTAGGCGAGCAGTACTTC

D: .
V: TRBV25-1
size: few
J: TRBJ2-7
CDR3: CASSGRTYEQYF
DNA: TGTGCCAGCAGTGGCAGAACCTACGAGCAGTACTTC

D: .
V: TRBV6-1
size: .
J: TRBJ1-1
CDR3: CASSEAGGTEAFF
DNA: TGTGCCAGCAGTGAAGCGGGGGGCACTGAAGCTTTCTTT

D: TRBD1
V: TRBV5-6
size: .
J: TRBJ2-1
CDR3: CASSQNFGTGINNEQFF
DNA: TGTGCCAGCAGCCAGAACTTTGGGACAGGGATAAATAATGAGCAGTTCTTC

D: .
V: TRBV5-1
size: .
J: TRBJ2-7
CDR3: CASSLVRPSSYEQYF
DNA: TGCGCCAGCAGCTTGGTACGCCCCAGTTCCTACGAGCAGTACTTC

D: .
V: TRBV11-2
size: .
J: TRBJ1-2
CDR3: CASGGGNNYGYTF
DNA: TGTGCCTCGGGGGGAGGGAATAACTATGGCTACACCTTC

D: .
V: TRBV7-2
size: .
J: TRBJ1-2
CDR3: CASSASERGYTF
DNA: TGTGCCAGCAGCGCATCCGAGCGCGGCTACACCTTC

D: .
V: TRBV11-2
size: few
J: TRBJ2-7
CDR3: CASSPGWGENLYEQYF
DNA: TGTGCCAGCAGCCCAGGGTGGGGGGAGAATTTATACGAGCAGTACTTC

D: TRBD1
V: TRBV7-9
size: .
J: TRBJ2-5
CDR3: CASSRARGRWETQYF
DNA: TGTGCCAGCAGCCGTGCCAGGGGGCGATGGGAGACCCAGTACTTC

D: TRBD2
V: TRBV2
size: once
J: TRBJ2-2
CDR3: CASSAGTSGGRELFF
DNA: TGTGCCAGCAGCGCCGGGACTAGCGGGGGTAGGGAGCTGTTTTTT

D: .
V: TRBV30
size: .
J: TRBJ2-1
CDR3: CAWSVQAHNEQFF
DNA: TGTGCCTGGAGTGTACAAGCGCACAATGAGCAGTTCTTC

D: .
V: TRBV14
size: .
J: TRBJ1-3
CDR3: CASSPTLAGNTIYF
DNA: TGTGCCAGCAGCCCGACTCTCGCGGGAAACACCATATATTTT

D: TRBD1
V: TRBV4-1
size: .
J: TRBJ1-3
CDR3: CASSRNDRDFGNTIYF
DNA: TGCGCCAGCAGCCGAAACGACAGGGATTTTGGAAACACCATATATTTT

D: .
V: TRBV11-2
size: few
J: TRBJ2-2
CDR3: CASSSTRAGTTGELFF
DNA: TGTGCCAGCAGCTCCACGCGCGCGGGAACCACCGGGGAGCTGTTTTTT

D: .
V: TRBV7-2
size: .
J: TRBJ2-2
CDR3: CASSFNRGTGELFF
DNA: TGTGCCAGCAGCTTTAATAGGGGTACCGGGGAGCTGTTTTTT

D: .
V: TRBV18
size: .
J: TRBJ1-3
CDR3: CASSPSSGGNTIYF
DNA: TGTGCCAGCTCACCGTCATCAGGGGGAAACACCATATATTTT

D: TRBD1
V: TRBV6-5
size: .
J: TRBJ2-7
CDR3: CASRPTGSYEQYF
DNA: TGTGCCAGCAGACCGACAGGGAGCTACGAGCAGTACTTC

D: TRBD1
V: TRBV23-1
size: .
J: TRBJ1-2
CDR3: CASSQSGNRGFRGRAGYTF
DNA: TGCGCCAGCAGTCAATCTGGAAACAGGGGGTTTCGTGGCAGGGCAGGCTACACCTTC

D: TRBD1
V: TRBV9
size: .
J: TRBJ1-3
CDR3: CASSRDRGGNTIYF
DNA: TGTGCCAGCAGCAGAGACAGGGGAGGAAACACCATATATTTT

D: .
V: TRBV5-1
size: .
J: TRBJ1-4
CDR3: CASSFGNSNEKLFF
DNA: TGCGCCAGCAGCTTCGGGAACTCTAATGAAAAACTGTTTTTT

D: TRBD1
V: TRBV18
size: .
J: TRBJ1-2
CDR3: CASSPRGLVYGYTF
DNA: TGTGCCAGCTCACCGAGGGGGCTTGTCTATGGCTACACCTTC

D: .
V: TRBV6-1
size: .
J: TRBJ2-1
CDR3: CASSEPDNEQFF
DNA: TGTGCCAGCAGTGAACCAGACAATGAGCAGTTCTTC

D: TRBD1
V: TRBV5-5
size: .
J: TRBJ1-2
CDR3: CASRRAGTGHGYTF
DNA: TGTGCCAGCAGACGAGCCGGGACAGGGCATGGCTACACCTTC

D: .
V: TRBV7-9
size: .
J: TRBJ2-7
CDR3: CASSFVDIHEQYF
DNA: TGTGCCAGCAGCTTCGTTGACATTCACGAGCAGTACTTC